A selection of T cell receptor beta chains follows, all from one sample in a study of CD8 T cells in ankylosing spondylitis. TCRdb redid the calling of the 5' RACE reads with MiXCR, one entry per CDR3 protein. This sample has 470,000 or so distinct CDR3 sequences, with 25% to 30% found just once. Source material: blood, either unsorted or a sorted T cell fraction (not recorded which). The receptor source for this set is a male donor with ankylosing spondylitis. Each CDR3 is given with its conserved first and last residue. A D gene is named only where the DNA matches it firmly. Some rows have no size entry. The others give once, few or many, or a class for an expanded clone.

d_call,j_call,clone_size,v_call,cdr3_nt,cdr3_aa
NA,TRBJ1-4,NA,TRBV7-2,TGTGCCAGCAGCTTCTCAGGGGTGGGTGAAAAACTGTTTTTT,CASSFSGVGEKLFF
TRBD1,TRBJ2-7,NA,TRBV20-1,TGCAGTGCTAGAGATCCAGGGGGAGTGACCTACGAGCAGTACTTC,CSARDPGGVTYEQYF
TRBD1,TRBJ1-1,few,TRBV12-3/TRBV12-4,TGTGCCAGCAGTCCCCGACAGGGGAACACTGAAGCTTTCTTT,CASSPRQGNTEAFF
TRBD2,TRBJ2-7,NA,TRBV5-1,TGCGCCAGCAGCCCACAGGCGGGGACTAGCGAATACCACGAGCAGTACTTC,CASSPQAGTSEYHEQYF
NA,TRBJ2-1,NA,TRBV3-1,TGTGCCAGCAGCCCTCGGGCCGGGGGTGAGCAGTTCTTC,CASSPRAGGEQFF
NA,TRBJ2-1,NA,TRBV15,TGTGCCACCAGCTGGAACCTACAGGGTTATGAGCAGTTCTTC,CATSWNLQGYEQFF
NA,TRBJ1-1,few,TRBV25-1,TGTGCCAGCAGTGAACAGGTAGGGGGCACTGAAGCTTTCTTT,CASSEQVGGTEAFF
TRBD1,TRBJ1-5,NA,TRBV6-1,TGTGCCAGCAGTGAAATGGTGGGACAGGCCTATCAGCCCCAGCATTTT,CASSEMVGQAYQPQHF
TRBD1,TRBJ2-7,few,TRBV12-3/TRBV12-4,TGTGCCAGCGCGACAGGGGACACCTACGAGCAGTACTTC,CASATGDTYEQYF
NA,TRBJ2-5,NA,TRBV20-1,TGCAGTCCTAGCAAAAGTTCGCCCCGCGGGACCCCAGAGACCCAGTACTTC,CSPSKSSPRGTPETQYF